This TCR beta chain was observed in a study of blood T cell repertoires in COVID-19. Study-wide context: Acute and convalescent COVID-19 samples came from the United States, Italy and Spain.

Per the original data handling: Estimated nucleated cell counts came from reference gene primer amplification. Generated by immunoSEQ multiplex PCR, the TCRdb table keeps only in-frame clones and is missing some. The DNA was the basis for D and trimming; V, J and clone size are from that table. The table shows some 99,000 clones, with 75% to 85% occurring only once. CDR1 and CDR2 from the germline V gene are SGHDT and YYEEEE. The CDR3 is made up of 16 amino acids. Trimming took off 3 bases at V and 1 base at J, with 15 bases between the two ends. The sequence came from a woman aged 80 or over with active or convalescent COVID-19. The sample taken for sequencing was peripheral blood. This sequence joins TRBV5-6 and TRBJ2-3; a weak D match, TRBD1 (5 bases). The CDR3 reads CASSSMDIRGTDTQYF. The CDR3 bases are TGTGCCAGCAGCTCAATGGACATCCGGGGCACAGATACGCAGTATTTT.